The 25 T cell receptor beta chains in this list originate from one sample, sequenced in a study of cytomegalovirus exposure and HLA in healthy donors. The PCR made use of 60 Vbeta and 13 Jbeta primers. The data were produced by immunoSEQ multiplex PCR, yet TCRdb's version contains in-frame clones alone and is incomplete. The repertoire holds some 150,000 clones, about 62% seen once, with 2.5% to 3% in the top ten. The specimen was PBMCs. All receptors derive from a man aged 35 to 55 in good health and CMV-seronegative.

In its sample, this clone was seen a few times. V usage is TRBV7-2 and J usage is TRBJ2-5; 13 bases are a match to TRBD2. Germline CDR1 reads SGHTA; CDR2 reads FQGNSA. The CDR3 is made up of 16 amino acids. The junction had 3 bases not matched to a gene; V was cut back by 5 bases and J by 0 bases. The CDR3 loop reads CASSLTSGRDQETQYF. The CDR3 nucleotides are TGTGCCAGCAGCCTAACTAGCGGGAGGGACCAAGAGACCCAGTACTTC.

This sequence joins TRBV18 and TRBJ2-2; TRBD1 matches 7 bases. The junction had 4 bases not matched to a gene; V was cut back by 5 bases and J by 7 bases. Germline CDR1 KGHSH, CDR2 LQKENI. The CDR3 contains 13 residues. DNA for the CDR3: TGTGCCAGCTCAAGAGGACAGGTCGGGGAGCTGTTTTTT. This gives the protein CASSRGQVGELFF.

Here the CDR3 DNA reads TGTGCCAGCAGCTTAGAGCCCAACACTGAAGCTTTCTTT. It is translated as CASSLEPNTEAFF. The chain employs TRBV7-2 and TRBJ1-1; D not resolved. Germline values: CDR1 SGHTA, CDR2 FQGNSA. The CDR3 length is 13 residues. V was trimmed by 1 base and J by 2 bases, leaving 5 bases between them.

A few counts support this clone. The V gene is TRBV5-1, the J gene TRBJ1-1, with 7 bases fitting TRBD1. The germline V gene encodes CDR1 SGHRS and CDR2 YFSETQ. There are 15 residues in the CDR3. J gave up 0 bases and V 5 bases, and 7 bases lay outside the gene matches. Written as DNA, the CDR3 is TGCGCCAGCAGTTCGGGACAGCTGATGAACACTGAAGCTTTCTTT. Amino acid sequence: CASSSGQLMNTEAFF.

The chain uses TRBV4-3 and TRBJ2-1, with TRBD2 matching over 11 bases. Germline CDR1 is LGHNA and CDR2 is YSLEER. The CDR3 has 16 residues. The ends lost 0 bases at V and 8 bases at J; junction bases unmatched: 6. In DNA form, the CDR3 reads TGCGCCAGCAGCCAAGAGGTTACTAGCGGGAGCTATGAGCAGTTCTTC. Protein sequence: CASSQEVTSGSYEQFF.

The J gene is TRBJ2-6, the V gene TRBV28, with 7 bases identical to TRBD1. The CDR3 runs 18 residues. Losses at the gene ends were 6 bases for V and 1 base for J; bases not matched to a gene: 12. The V gene's germline CDR1 is MDHEN and CDR2 SYDVKM. CDR3 in DNA: TGTGCCAGCAGCATGACAGGGCCCCGATCTTCTGGGGCCAACGTCCTGACTTTC. Encoded protein: CASSMTGPRSSGANVLTF.

V gene TRBV5-5 combines with J gene TRBJ2-2; unclear D gene. CDR1 and CDR2 from the germline V gene are SGHKS and YYEKEE (reference sequence). V gave up 0 bases and J gave up 8 bases, with 8 bases separating them. The CDR3 length is 13 residues. CDR3 sequence: CASSLVGSGELFF. In DNA, the CDR3 is TGTGCCAGCAGCTTGGTGGGCTCGGGGGAGCTGTTTTTT.

This clone was counted between two and nine times. The chain uses TRBV27 and TRBJ1-2; 9 bases map to TRBD1. The germline CDR1 and CDR2 sequences are MNHEY and SMNVEV (reference sequence). The CDR3 has 15 amino acids. Unmatched junction bases numbered 8, after V lost 5 bases and J lost 4 bases. CDR3 region: CASSPWDRVSYGYTF. CDR3 DNA sequence: TGTGCCAGCAGTCCATGGGACAGGGTGAGCTATGGCTACACCTTC.

This clone has more than one count but fewer than ten. This chain uses TRBV5-1 with TRBJ1-2, with a tentative D call TRBD1 (5 bases). The CDR3 is 13 amino acids. Trimming stripped 3 bases from V and 4 bases from J, with 10 bases between. Germline CDR1 reads SGHRS; CDR2 reads YFSETQ. This chain's CDR3 is CASSYDRGYGYTF. Written as DNA, the CDR3 is TGCGCCAGCAGCTACGACAGAGGCTATGGCTACACCTTC.

CDR3 sequence: CASKKVGTGGSTGELFF. CDR3 bases: TGTGCCAGCAAGAAAGTTGGGACAGGGGGAAGCACCGGGGAGCTGTTTTTT. The V call is TRBV25-1, the J call TRBJ2-2; 11 nucleotides agree with TRBD1. Germline CDR1 MGHDK, CDR2 SYGVNS. The V gene end was trimmed by 7 bases and the J gene end by 4 bases; junction bases not matched to a gene: 11. This CDR3 has 17 residues. The complete variable domain, with remaining parts taken from reference TRBV25-1 and TRBJ2-2, reads EADIYQTPRYLVIGTGKKITLECSQTMGHDKMYWYQQDPGMELHLIHYSYGVNSTEKGDLSSESTVSRIRTEHFPLTLESARPSHTSQYLCASKKVGTGGSTGELFFGEGSRLTVL.

With respect to this clone: The identical CDR3 is also encoded by other nucleotide sequences in the sample. This rearrangement joins TRBV18 to TRBJ1-1; 8 bases fit TRBD1. The V gene's germline CDR1 is KGHSH and CDR2 LQKENI. The CDR3 is 14 amino acids. Losses at the gene ends were 3 bases for V and 1 base for J; bases not matched to a gene: 1. In nucleotides, the CDR3 is TGTGCCAGCTCACCTACAGGGGGGAACACTGAAGCTTTCTTT. Its protein is CASSPTGGNTEAFF.

This chain connects TRBV14 to TRBJ1-1, with D unclear. Germline V gives CDR1 SGHDN, CDR2 FVKESK. The CDR3 covers 13 residues. Trimming stripped 4 bases from V and 3 bases from J, with 9 bases between. The CDR3 loop is CASSLFTHTEAFF. CDR3 DNA sequence: TGTGCCAGCAGCCTTTTTACACACACTGAAGCTTTCTTT.

The chain links TRBV25-1 to TRBJ2-4; 8 nucleotides match TRBD1. Germline V gene data show CDR1 as MGHDK and CDR2 as SYGVNS. After removal of 8 bases from V and 9 bases from J, the junction contained 9 bases not matched to a gene. This CDR3 has 13 amino acids. Here the CDR3 reads CASADRGGVIQYF. Written as DNA, the CDR3 is TGTGCCAGCGCAGACAGGGGAGGTGTCATTCAGTACTTC.

The gene calls are TRBV5-4 and TRBJ2-7; TRBD2 matches 8 bases. V dropped 4 bases and J dropped 0; count of bases not matched to a gene: 18. CDR3 length: 19 amino acids. The V gene's germline CDR1 is SGHNT and CDR2 YYREEE (reference sequence). This CDR3 reads CASSARRLAGRRSSYEQYF. DNA of the CDR3: TGTGCCAGCAGCGCCCGCCGCCTAGCGGGCCGAAGAAGCTCCTACGAGCAGTACTTC.

J is TRBJ2-7 and V is TRBV7-3; a weak D match, TRBD1 (6 bases). The CDR3 covers 12 residues. V was clipped by 5 bases and J by 7 bases, with 12 bases between them. Germline loops: CDR1 SGHTA, CDR2 FQGTGA. The DNA of the CDR3 is TGTGCCAGCAGCCTGGGGGCGCCTGAGCAGTACTTC. It translates to CASSLGAPEQYF. The full variable domain, in which reference TRBV7-3 and TRBJ2-7 provide the parts outside the CDR3, is GAGVSQTPSNKVTEKGKYVELRCDPISGHTALYWYRQSLGQGPEFLIYFQGTGAADDSGLPNDRFFAVRPEGSVSTLKIQRTERGDSAVYLCASSLGAPEQYFGPGTRLTVT.

This rearrangement joins TRBV7-6 to TRBJ2-7; 7 bases agree with TRBD1. With V trimmed by 5 bases and J by 7 bases, 8 bases remained unmatched. The CDR3 is 13 amino acids. CDR1 SGHVS and CDR2 FNYEAQ come from the germline V gene. The CDR3 reads CASSLYRGEEQYF. CDR3 nucleotides: TGTGCCAGCAGCCTTTACAGGGGTGAGGAGCAGTACTTC.

This clone has more than one count but fewer than ten. The chain is built from TRBV2 and TRBJ2-7; 9 bases agree with TRBD1. Losses at the gene ends were 6 bases for V and 1 base for J; bases not matched to a gene: 4. Germline V gene sequence: CDR1 SNHLY, CDR2 FYNNEI. The CDR3 covers 14 residues. The CDR3 coding sequence is TGTGCCAGCAGGAGGGGACAGGGATCCTACGAGCAGTACTTC. It encodes CASRRGQGSYEQYF.

The CDR3 sequence is CASSVQSGQAYNEQFF. The DNA for the CDR3 is TGTGCCAGCAGCGTACAATCAGGACAGGCATACAATGAGCAGTTCTTC. V gene TRBV9 combines with J gene TRBJ2-1; 7 bases match TRBD1. V trimming: 1 base; J trimming: 4 bases; junction bases outside the gene matches: 8. The CDR3 contains 16 residues. Germline V gene data show CDR1 as SGDLS and CDR2 as YYNGEE.

Only a few counts were recorded for this clone. The V gene is TRBV7-8, the J gene TRBJ2-2; 7 bases fit TRBD2. Losses at the gene ends were 0 bases for V and 1 base for J; bases not matched to a gene: 5. The CDR3 runs to 17 residues. Germline V gene data show CDR1 as SGHVS and CDR2 as FQNEAQ. As DNA, the CDR3 is TGTGCCAGCAGCTTAGCGGGGGGGACTAAGAACACCGGGGAGCTGTTTTTT. Its protein is CASSLAGGTKNTGELFF.

This chain links TRBV19 with TRBJ1-1; 10 nucleotides agree with TRBD1. This CDR3 spans 14 amino acids. The V gene's germline CDR1 is LNHDA and CDR2 SQIVND (reference sequence). After removal of 5 bases from V and 6 bases from J, the junction contained 6 bases not matched to a gene. The CDR3 DNA reads as TGTGCCAGTAGTCCCCGGGGACAGGGGTCTGAAGCTTTCTTT. Translating it yields CASSPRGQGSEAFF.

This clone was found once. The chain employs TRBV2 and TRBJ2-1, with 7 bases identical to TRBD2. Germline lookup yields CDR1 SNHLY and CDR2 FYNNEI. The J segment lost 3 bases and the V segment lost 7 bases, leaving 3 bases of the junction unmatched. This CDR3 spans 13 amino acids. CDR3 in DNA: TGTGCCAGCACAGCGGGATTCTACAATGAGCAGTTCTTC. Its translation is CASTAGFYNEQFF. Supplemented by reference TRBV2 and TRBJ2-1, the full variable domain reads EPEVTQTPSHQVTQMGQEVILRCVPISNHLYFYWYRQILGQKVEFLVSFYNNEISEKSEIFDDQFSVERPDGSNFTLKIRSTKLEDSAMYFCASTAGFYNEQFFGPGTRLTVL.

This clone was detected only a few times. This chain uses TRBV4-1 with TRBJ2-7; TRBD2 is a possible D gene (6 bases). The V end was cut by 4 bases, the J end by 3 bases, with 7 bases between. Germline assignment: CDR1 MGHRA and CDR2 YSYEKL. The CDR3 consists of 12 residues. The CDR3 reads CASSPGGYEQYF. Here the CDR3 DNA reads TGCGCCAGCAGCCCCGGGGGCTACGAGCAGTACTTC.

The chain has TRBV29-1 and TRBJ2-1; 9 nucleotides agree with TRBD2. The germline V gene has CDR1 SQVTM and CDR2 ANQGSEA. There are 14 residues in the CDR3. Trimming took 4 bases from V and 2 from J; bases not matched to a gene: 3. The CDR3 coding sequence is TGCAGCGTTGGGCCTAGCGGGGCCTACAATGAGCAGTTCTTC. Amino acid sequence: CSVGPSGAYNEQFF.

The chain employs TRBV29-1 and TRBJ2-7, with TRBD2 matching 8 bases. The CDR3 is 14 amino acids. Germline V CDR1 and CDR2: SQVTM, ANQGSEA. The ends lost 6 bases at V and 6 bases at J; junction bases unmatched: 13. This chain's CDR3 is CSVDPSGSDGEQYF. In DNA form, the CDR3 reads TGCAGCGTAGACCCCAGCGGGAGCGACGGCGAGCAGTACTTC.

There are a few counts of this clone. This sequence joins TRBV5-1 and TRBJ2-1, with TRBD1 matching 7 bases. Trimming cost V 3 bases and J 0 bases; bases outside gene matches: 9. Looked up from germline, CDR1 is SGHRS and CDR2 is YFSETQ. The CDR3 covers 17 residues. The CDR3 region is CASSSTLGGSSYNEQFF. CDR3 nucleotides: TGCGCCAGCAGCTCGACCCTAGGGGGCTCCTCCTACAATGAGCAGTTCTTC.